Below, 28 T cell receptor beta chains from the same sample are listed, as sequenced in a study of T cells in Graves' hyperthyroidism and ophthalmopathy. From RNA transcripts, TCR beta CDR3 regions were amplified. HTBI primers were the set used in a first-round RT-PCR of the TCR CDR3. TCRdb itself ran the multiplex PCR reads through MiXCR, one entry per CDR3 protein. The top ten hold roughly a sixth of the sample, which has more than 550,000 distinct CDR3 sequences, 15% to 20% seen once. The sample was blood. These receptors were collected from a man aged 50 to 59 with Graves' hyperthyroidism.

This chain joins TRBV24-1 and TRBJ2-7; TRBD2 matches 10 bases. The V and J ends lost 4 bases and 6 bases, in that order; junction bases with no gene match: 5. Germline CDR1 is KGHDR and CDR2 is SFDVKD. The CDR3 contains 14 residues. In DNA form, the CDR3 reads TGTGCCACCAGTGAAGCTGGACTAGCGGCCGAGCAGTACTTC. Its translation: CATSEAGLAAEQYF.

The J gene is TRBJ1-2, the V gene TRBV11-2, with a weak D call TRBD1 (6 bases). The CDR3 runs to 15 residues. V was trimmed by 0 bases and J by 3 bases, leaving 11 bases between them. Germline V gene sequence: CDR1 SGHAT, CDR2 FQNNGV. CDR3 residues: CASSLDHREDYGYTF. CDR3 DNA sequence: TGTGCCAGCAGCTTAGACCACAGGGAGGACTATGGCTACACCTTC.

In this sample, this clonotype turned up many times. The rearrangement links TRBV6-2 or TRBV6-3 to TRBJ2-2, with TRBD1 identical over 9 bases. Germline CDR1 is MNHEY and CDR2 is SVGEGT. V trimming: 6 bases; J trimming: 6 bases; junction bases outside the gene matches: 8. CDR3 length equals 15 residues. CDR3 in amino acids: CASRTGGGLSGELFF. CDR3 bases: TGTGCCAGCAGGACAGGGGGAGGATTGTCCGGGGAGCTGTTTTTT.

This clonotype was recorded many times. The V and J genes are TRBV20-1 and TRBJ2-1; a weak D match, TRBD2 (5 bases). V was cut by 0 bases and J by 2 bases, with 11 bases left in between. Germline V gene data show CDR1 as DFQATT and CDR2 as SNEGSKA (reference sequence). CDR3 length: 15 residues. The chain's CDR3 is CSARDRSGPYNEQFF. CDR3 sequence (DNA): TGCAGTGCTAGAGATCGGAGCGGACCCTACAATGAGCAGTTCTTC.

This clonotype was detected many times. This chain joins TRBV6-5 and TRBJ1-1; D ambiguous. Trimming shortened V by 0 bases and J by 4 bases, and 6 bases separated the two germline ends. This CDR3 spans 13 amino acids. Germline V lookup: CDR1 MNHEY, CDR2 SVGAGI. In DNA, the CDR3 is TGTGCCAGCAGTTACTCGGGGAGCACTGAAGCTTTCTTT. Protein product: CASSYSGSTEAFF.

The CDR3 loop is CAISDADRGGREQYF. For the CDR3, the DNA is TGTGCCATCAGTGACGCCGACAGGGGGGGACGGGAGCAGTACTTC. V gene TRBV10-3 combines with J gene TRBJ2-7; 9 nucleotides match TRBD1. Looked up from germline, CDR1 is ENHRY and CDR2 is SYGVKD. Trimming removed 3 bases from V and 7 bases from J; junction bases left unmatched: 10. The CDR3 has 15 residues.

The chain employs TRBV5-1 and TRBJ2-5; 8 nucleotides align to TRBD1. The CDR3 runs 13 residues. Germline V gene lookup returns CDR1 SGHRS and CDR2 YFSETQ. J was trimmed by 5 bases and V by 4 bases; bases with no gene match: 4. The CDR3 region has the DNA TGCGCCAGCAGCCGGGACAGGCCGGAGACCCAGTACTTC. Translated: CASSRDRPETQYF.

This clonotype was seen repeatedly, ten times or more. The J gene is TRBJ2-7, the V gene TRBV7-2, with D possibly being TRBD1 (5 bases). Per the germline V gene, CDR1 is SGHTA and CDR2 is FQGNSA. The CDR3 spans 14 residues. Trimming took off 0 bases at V and 6 bases at J, with 12 bases between the two ends. The CDR3 DNA sequence: TGTGCCAGCAGCTTAGCGATACTTACAGGCGAGCAGTACTTC. Its protein product is CASSLAILTGEQYF.

The table lists this clonotype with a few counts. The chain combines TRBV7-2 with TRBJ2-3; 10 bases align to TRBD2. Unmatched junction bases numbered 11, after V lost 4 bases and J lost 1 base. CDR1 and CDR2 from the germline V gene are SGHTA and FQGNSA. The CDR3 has 18 residues. The CDR3 loop reads CASSSGASGSLGTDTQYF. DNA of the CDR3: TGTGCCAGCAGCTCGGGGGCTAGCGGGAGTTTGGGCACAGATACGCAGTATTTT.

This clonotype was seen many times. The V and J genes are TRBV2 and TRBJ1-1; a weak D match, TRBD1 (6 bases). The CDR3 sequence is 14 residues long. V lost 3 bases and J lost 4, with 12 bases in between. Germline loops: CDR1 SNHLY, CDR2 FYNNEI. CDR3 region: CASSDGGSGTEAFF. The CDR3 DNA follows: TGTGCCAGCAGTGATGGGGGCTCGGGCACTGAAGCTTTCTTT.

This clonotype was detected ten times or more. In DNA form, the CDR3 reads TGTGCCAGCAGTCCAGGGGCCCCCGGGACTGAAGCTTTCTTT. Amino acid sequence: CASSPGAPGTEAFF. This chain joins TRBV28 and TRBJ1-1, with D possibly matching TRBD1 (6 bases). The CDR3 has 14 amino acids. V was pared by 5 bases and J by 5 bases, with 15 bases between. The V gene's germline CDR1 is MDHEN and CDR2 SYDVKM.

This clonotype was detected only a few times. The rearrangement joins TRBV5-6 to TRBJ2-5; D call uncertain. This CDR3 has 15 amino acids. Trimming cost V 4 bases and J 5 bases, with 18 bases left between them. Per germline, CDR1 SGHDT and CDR2 YYEEEE. CDR3 DNA sequence: TGTGCCAGCAGCCCCCGGTTCAATTCCCGCGAGACCCAGTACTTC. Its translation is CASSPRFNSRETQYF. Full variable domain (missing parts from reference TRBV5-6 and TRBJ2-5): DAGVTQSPTHLIKTRGQQVTLRCSPKSGHDTVSWYQQALGQGPQFIFQYYEEEERQRGNFPDRFSGHQFPNYSSELNVNALLLGDSALYLCASSPRFNSRETQYFGPGTRLLVL.

CDR3 bases: TGTGCCTGGAGTGTAACAGGGGGCGCAACAGATACGCAGTATTTT. Encoded protein: CAWSVTGGATDTQYF. The genes are TRBV30 and TRBJ2-3, with 9 bases that match TRBD1. V gave up 0 bases and J gave up 3 bases; unmatched junction bases: 4. The length of the CDR3 is 15 residues. Germline V gene sequence: CDR1 GTSNPN, CDR2 SVGIG (reference sequence).

This clonotype was seen many times. The chain uses TRBV7-9 and TRBJ2-7; D uncertain. Germline CDR1 and CDR2: SEHNR and FQNEAQ (reference sequence). V was pared by 3 bases and J by 5 bases, with 20 bases between. The CDR3 contains 16 residues. CDR3 sequence: CASSFYFAGPSDEQYF. Written as DNA, the CDR3 is TGTGCCAGCAGCTTTTACTTTGCCGGGCCTTCCGACGAGCAGTACTTC. The full variable domain, with the rest looked up from reference TRBV7-9 and TRBJ2-7, is DTGVSQNPRHKITKRGQNVTFRCDPISEHNRLYWYRQTLGQGPEFLTYFQNEAQLEKSRLLSDRFSAERPKGSFSTLEIQRTEQGDSAMYLCASSFYFAGPSDEQYFGPGTRLTVT.

This clonotype was detected many times. The chain couples TRBV28 to TRBJ2-2; D is possibly TRBD2 (6 bases). The V gene's germline CDR1 is MDHEN and CDR2 SYDVKM. This CDR3 spans 15 amino acids. The V gene lost 2 bases and the J gene lost 3 bases, with 10 bases spanning the gap. CDR3: CASSLDSGYTGELFF. CDR3 bases: TGTGCCAGCAGTTTAGACAGCGGGTACACCGGGGAGCTGTTTTTT.

The chain recombines TRBV7-2 with TRBJ1-2; 8 bases are shared with TRBD1. Germline V gene data show CDR1 as SGHTA and CDR2 as FQGNSA. J gave up 6 bases and V 5 bases, and 8 bases lay outside the gene matches. The CDR3 consists of 14 residues. The CDR3 DNA reads TGTGCCAGCAGCGCAACCAGACAGGGGAATGGCTACACCTTC. The encoded protein is CASSATRQGNGYTF.

This clonotype was detected many times. The chain employs TRBV28 and TRBJ2-7; possibly TRBD2 for D (6 bases). CDR1 is MDHEN, CDR2 SYDVKM, per germline. V was clipped by 7 bases and J by 5 bases, with 21 bases between them. This CDR3 is built from 15 residues. The DNA for the CDR3 is TGTGCCAGCAATAGTCCGGGACTCCAGACCGACGAGCAGTACTTC. This sequence encodes CASNSPGLQTDEQYF.

The V and J genes are TRBV14 and TRBJ2-5; D might be TRBD1 (5 bases). With 4 bases removed from V and 4 bases from J, the gap between germline ends came to 10 bases. Germline V gene lookup returns CDR1 SGHDN and CDR2 FVKESK. This CDR3 is 13 amino acids long. CDR3 DNA sequence: TGTGCCAGCAGCCCCTGGACACCAGAGACCCAGTACTTC. It encodes CASSPWTPETQYF. The whole variable domain, remainder taken from reference TRBV14 and TRBJ2-5, is EAGVTQFPSHSVIEKGQTVTLRCDPISGHDNLYWYRRVMGKEIKFLLHFVKESKQDESGMPNNRFLAERTGGTYSTLKVQPAELEDSGVYFCASSPWTPETQYFGPGTRLLVL.

In this sample, this clonotype turned up a few times. V usage is TRBV25-1 and J usage is TRBJ1-2; D is perhaps TRBD1 (6 bases). The V and J ends lost 3 bases and 3 bases respectively, with 8 bases between them. The CDR3 loop spans 13 amino acids. Germline CDR1 reads MGHDK; CDR2 reads SYGVNS. Here the CDR3 DNA reads TGTGCCAGCAGTGACAGGGGAGACTATGGCTACACCTTC. Translating gives CASSDRGDYGYTF.

The sample holds a few counts of this clonotype. This chain uses TRBV5-5 with TRBJ2-1; 9 bases are a match to TRBD1. V shed 4 bases, J shed 7 bases, and the junction held 9 bases outside the gene matches. The germline V gene encodes CDR1 SGHKS and CDR2 YYEKEE (reference sequence). The CDR3 length is 15 residues. DNA of the CDR3: TGTGCCAGCAGCAGAACAGGGGGCGCTCTGAATGAGCAGTTCTTC. Translating gives CASSRTGGALNEQFF.

Ten or more counts support this clonotype. V usage is TRBV7-3 and J usage is TRBJ1-1; D may be TRBD1 (5 bases). The CDR3 is made up of 15 amino acids. Germline V gene data show CDR1 as SGHTA and CDR2 as FQGTGA. Trimming cost V 2 bases and J 3 bases, with 13 bases left between them. The CDR3: CASSLFGTGDTEAFF. The CDR3 DNA reads TGTGCCAGCAGCTTATTCGGCACAGGTGACACTGAAGCTTTCTTT.

This sequence joins TRBV6-1 and TRBJ1-5; TRBD1 is a possible D gene (6 bases). V lost 6 bases and J 6 bases, leaving 24 bases between the germline ends. In germline, CDR1 is MNHNS, CDR2 SASEGT. CDR3 length equals 17 residues. The CDR3 DNA reads TGTGCCAGCAGACAACCGGGGGGGGGCGCAGGCAGTCAGCCCCAGCATTTT. It specifies CASRQPGGGAGSQPQHF.

This clonotype was counted many times. The rearrangement joins TRBV20-1 to TRBJ2-7; TRBD1 agrees at 7 bases. The ends lost 2 bases at V and 4 bases at J; junction bases unmatched: 8. The CDR3 length is 14 residues. Germline-derived CDR1 and CDR2 are DFQATT and SNEGSKA (reference sequence). CDR3 nucleotide sequence: TGCAGTGCTAGAAATTACAGGGGATCTTACGAGCAGTACTTC. Translated, it gives CSARNYRGSYEQYF.

This chain connects TRBV10-3 to TRBJ1-1; TRBD1 is a possible D gene (5 bases). V lost 1 base and J lost 1, with 7 bases in between. The CDR3 spans 14 residues. Per germline, CDR1 ENHRY and CDR2 SYGVKD. This CDR3 reads CAISELDTNTEAFF. In DNA, the CDR3 is TGTGCCATCAGTGAGTTGGACACGAACACTGAAGCTTTCTTT.

This clonotype was detected ten times or more. This chain uses TRBV7-2 with TRBJ2-7; D remains unclear. V was cut by 5 bases and J by 4 bases, with 21 bases left in between. This CDR3 is 16 amino acids long. CDR1 is SGHTA, CDR2 FQGNSA, per germline. This CDR3 is CASSPSGRYLAYEQYF. Here the CDR3 DNA reads TGTGCCAGCAGCCCCTCGGGTCGCTATCTTGCTTACGAGCAGTACTTC.

This clonotype was counted ten times or more. This chain connects TRBV18 to TRBJ1-2; D call uncertain. Germline CDR1 is KGHSH and CDR2 is LQKENI. V lost 1 base and J lost 2, with 8 bases in between. There are 14 residues in the CDR3. The chain's CDR3 is CASSPLHYNYGYTF. CDR3 DNA: TGTGCCAGCTCACCACTCCACTACAACTATGGCTACACCTTC. The full variable domain, rest sourced from reference TRBV18 and TRBJ1-2, is NAGVMQNPRHLVRRRGQEARLRCSPMKGHSHVYWYRQLPEEGLKFMVYLQKENIIDESGMPKERFSAEFPKEGPSILRIQQVVRGDSAAYFCASSPLHYNYGYTFGSGTRLTVV.

Many counts were recorded for this clonotype. Being one base from a much bigger clone, this may be a read error. The chain links TRBV27 to TRBJ2-2, with a tentative D call TRBD1 (7 bases). CDR1 MNHEY and CDR2 SMNVEV come from the germline V gene (reference sequence). V lost 5 bases and J lost 0, with 10 bases in between. The CDR3 covers 15 residues. The CDR3 nucleotides read TGTGCCAGCAGTCCCAGGGGGGCGAACACCGGGGAGCTGTTTTTT. Translation gives CASSPRGANTGELFF.

Turning to this clonotype: A much larger clone is a single base away; this may be a read error. The chain employs TRBV11-2 and TRBJ2-1; tentatively, D is TRBD1 (7 bases). Germline lookup yields CDR1 SGHAT and CDR2 FQNNGV. There are 15 residues in the CDR3. CDR3 amino acids: CASSFGGGKYNEHFF. The DNA for the CDR3 is TGTGCCAGCAGCTTCGGAGGGGGCAAGTACAATGAGCATTTCTTC. The entire variable domain, with the rest obtained from reference TRBV11-2 and TRBJ2-1, is as follows: EAGVAQSPRYKIIEKRQSVAFWCNPISGHATLYWYQQILGQGPKLLIQFQNNGVVDDSQLPKDRFSAERLKGVDSTLKIQPAKLEDSAVYLCASSFGGGKYNEHFFGPGTRLTVL.